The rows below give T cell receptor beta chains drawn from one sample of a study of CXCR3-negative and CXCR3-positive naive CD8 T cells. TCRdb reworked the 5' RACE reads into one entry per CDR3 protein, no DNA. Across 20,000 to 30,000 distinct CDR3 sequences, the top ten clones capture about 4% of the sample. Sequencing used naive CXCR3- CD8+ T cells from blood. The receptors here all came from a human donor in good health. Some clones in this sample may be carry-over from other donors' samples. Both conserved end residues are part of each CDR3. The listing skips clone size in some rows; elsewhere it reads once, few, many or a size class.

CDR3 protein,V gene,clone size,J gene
CASSFTGNSNTEAFF,TRBV5-1,-,TRBJ1-1
CASSHGHEQYF,TRBV4-2,-,TRBJ2-7
CASSESRDRGPDEQFF,TRBV10-1,-,TRBJ2-1
CASSIGVDTQYF,TRBV19,large,TRBJ2-3
CASSSGTVEQYF,TRBV4-1,-,TRBJ2-7
CARDRDRDAEAFF,TRBV7-8,-,TRBJ1-1
CASTLGHGRNF,TRBV12-3/TRBV12-4,-,TRBJ2-3
CASSQDWAELEQYF,TRBV14,-,TRBJ2-7
CASSLHAGNPYEQYF,TRBV6-2/TRBV6-3,-,TRBJ2-7
CASNWDTDTQYF,TRBV12-3/TRBV12-4,-,TRBJ2-3
CASSPGWGLTYEQYF,TRBV12-3/TRBV12-4,-,TRBJ2-7
CASGLGTTYEQYF,TRBV11-2,-,TRBJ2-7
CASSPAEETSNSNQPQHF,TRBV18,-,TRBJ1-5
CSARVETARTLGFF,TRBV20-1,-,TRBJ2-1
CASSRTGGMETQYF,TRBV7-2,-,TRBJ2-5
CSVTGQGHEQFF,TRBV29-1,-,TRBJ2-1
CSARQGVFDEQYF,TRBV29-1,-,TRBJ2-7